These 32 T cell receptor beta chains originate from one sample sequenced in a study of T cells in women clearing cervical HPV infection. Data came from immunoSEQ multiplex PCR; TCRdb stores just in-frame clones and leaves some out. This table lists about 16,000 clones. The sample taken for sequencing was blood buffy coat. These TCRs come from a woman aged 18-69 years with a cervical HPV16 infection that either progressed to CIN3+ or cleared (not recorded which).

With respect to this clone: Read sequence stops 3 residues before the CDR3 end, and the germline J gene provides the missing end. The chain carries TRBV19 and TRBJ2-3, with D perhaps matching TRBD1 (5 bases). With 0 bases removed from V and 4 bases from J, the gap between germline ends came to 14 bases. The CDR3 is made up of 16 amino acids. Germline V gene sequence: CDR1 LNHDA, CDR2 SQIVND (reference sequence). The CDR3 loop is CASSIDRQGVADTQYF. Incomplete CDR3 DNA: TGTGCCAGTAGTATAGATCGGCAAGGGGTTGCAGATACG.

A remark on this clone: From the germline J gene comes the end of the CDR3, since the read stops 3 residues before it. The chain joins TRBV4-1 to TRBJ2-5; D remains ambiguous. Germline values: CDR1 MGHRA, CDR2 YSYEKL. Trimming stripped 4 bases from V and 3 bases from J, with 15 bases between. The CDR3 has 15 amino acids. CDR3: CASSPTQQTKETQYF. CDR3 DNA, as far as it was read: TGCGCCAGCAGCCCCACCCAACAGACGAAAGAGACC.

Points on this clone: From the germline J gene comes the end of the CDR3, since the read stops 3 residues before it. The chain links TRBV19 to TRBJ2-3, with D hard to call. The germline V gene has CDR1 LNHDA and CDR2 SQIVND (reference sequence). V was pared by 1 base and J by 6 bases, with 11 bases between. CDR3 length: 14 amino acids. CDR3 DNA, as far as it was read: TGTGCCAGTAGTATAGGTAACAGATTGGATACG. It encodes CASSIGNRLDT. The CDR3 reads in full as CASSIGNRLDTQYF.

To note about this clone: The read halts 3 residues ahead of the CDR3 end, with the missing end drawn from the germline J gene. V gene TRBV5-1 combines with J gene TRBJ1-3; the D gene is possibly TRBD1 (6 bases). This CDR3 is built from 14 residues. Trimming left V 6 bases short and J 5 bases short, with 15 bases between. From germline, CDR1 is SGHRS and CDR2 YFSETQ. Incomplete CDR3 DNA: TGCGCCAGCACGCCCGGGGGGCCGCGAAACACC. This translates into CASTPGGPRNT. The full CDR3 reads CASTPGGPRNTIYF.

Regarding this clone: The CDR3 end lies 3 residues beyond the end of the read and is filled in from the germline J gene. The J gene is TRBJ1-2, the V gene TRBV28; D ambiguous. Per germline, CDR1 MDHEN and CDR2 SYDVKM. V dropped 4 bases and J dropped 6 bases, with 3 bases sitting between them. The CDR3 is 10 residues long. The DNA read from the CDR3 is TGTGCCAGCAGTTCAGATGGC. This encodes CASSSDG. The entire CDR3 protein is CASSSDGYTF.

As to this clone: The CDR3 goes on 3 residues after the read ends, and that part is filled in from the germline J gene. The genes are TRBV7-9 and TRBJ2-7; D ambiguous. The CDR3 totals 12 residues. With 5 bases removed from V and 3 bases from J, the gap between germline ends came to 8 bases. Germline CDR1 and CDR2: SEHNR and FQNEAQ (reference sequence). This CDR3 reads CASSPDFYEQYF. The sequenced part of the CDR3 DNA is TGTGCCAGCAGCCCAGACTTCTACGAG.

In terms of frequency, this clone is medium-sized. With the read ending 3 residues before the CDR3 end, the germline J gene is used to fill in that end. The chain recombines TRBV29-1 with TRBJ2-4; tentatively, D is TRBD1 (5 bases). The CDR3 covers 19 residues. The V and J ends lost 0 bases and 0 bases respectively, with 21 bases between them. Germline V gene sequence: CDR1 SQVTM, CDR2 ANQGSEA. The sequenced CDR3 bases are TGCAGCGTTGAAGATCGTGGGATGAGACAGAGACTAGCCAAAAACATT. Amino acid sequence: CSVEDRGMRQRLAKNI. The complete CDR3 sequence is CSVEDRGMRQRLAKNIQYF.

A word on this clone: Sequencing ends 3 residues short of the CDR3 end; the germline J gene provides the rest. The chain recombines TRBV2 with TRBJ1-6; 7 positions agree with TRBD1. Germline trimming cut 6 bases from V and 7 bases from J; bases unmatched to any gene: 12. The length of the CDR3 is 16 residues. Germline assignment: CDR1 SNHLY and CDR2 FYNNEI. The CDR3 bases that were read are TGTGCCAGCAGAGAAACAGGGGCTGCGGAAAATTCACCC. Amino acid sequence: CASRETGAAENSP. The CDR3 reads in full as CASRETGAAENSPLHF.

As for this clone: The read halts 3 residues ahead of the CDR3 end, with the missing end drawn from the germline J gene. The chain joins TRBV10-2 to TRBJ2-7; 7 bases align to TRBD1. Per germline, CDR1 WSHSY and CDR2 SAAADI. V lost 0 bases to trimming and J lost 5 bases; unmatched junction nucleotides: 1. The CDR3 consists of 13 residues. The part of the CDR3 DNA that was read is TGCGCCAGCAGTGAGTCGACAGGGAACGAG. It is translated as CASSESTGNE. The entire CDR3 protein reads CASSESTGNEQYF.

Remarks on this clone: The read halts 3 residues ahead of the CDR3 end, with the missing end drawn from the germline J gene. The chain is built from TRBV20-1 and TRBJ2-5; tentative D call: TRBD1 (5 bases). Trimming shortened V by 5 bases and J by 4 bases, and 17 bases separated the two germline ends. CDR3 length: 14 residues. Germline loops: CDR1 DFQATT, CDR2 SNEGSKA (reference sequence). The sequenced part of the CDR3 DNA is TGCAGTGCTTCCAAGACAGACAAACGAGAGACC. This sequence encodes CSASKTDKRET. The whole CDR3 protein is CSASKTDKRETQYF.

Points on this clone: The missing CDR3 end, 3 residues past where the read stops, is filled in from the germline J gene. This chain connects TRBV10-1 to TRBJ2-3; 7 positions agree with TRBD2. The germline gives CDR1 WNHNN, CDR2 SYGVQD (reference sequence). The ends lost 4 bases at V and 2 bases at J; junction bases unmatched: 3. This CDR3 region has 14 residues. The CDR3: CASSGGLTTDTQYF. CDR3 DNA, as far as it was read: TGCGCCAGCAGTGGGGGACTAACCACAGATACG.

In regard to this clone: The read finishes 3 residues shy of the CDR3 end, and the germline J gene is used to complete it. The rearrangement uses TRBV10-3 and TRBJ2-5, with D possibly matching TRBD2 (8 bases). Germline assignment: CDR1 ENHRY and CDR2 SYGVKD. The V end was cut by 11 bases, the J end by 5 bases, with 21 bases between. The CDR3 loop spans 14 amino acids. The part of the CDR3 DNA that was read is TGTGCCCCCGGGGGGGGGACCAGGGGGGAGACC. Its protein is CAPGGGTRGET. The whole CDR3 reads CAPGGGTRGETQYF.

Concerning this clone: The read ends 3 residues early relative to the CDR3; the germline J gene fills the gap. The chain joins TRBV12-3 or TRBV12-4 to TRBJ2-3; 9 bases fit TRBD2. The CDR3 spans 15 residues. Unmatched junction bases numbered 6, after V lost 2 bases and J lost 6 bases. The CDR3 reads CASSLRLAGHDTQYF. The DNA read from the CDR3 is TGTGCCAGCAGTTTACGGCTAGCGGGGCACGATACG.

As concerns this clone: The sequenced fragment ends 3 residues before the CDR3 boundary, so the rest is inferred from the germline J gene. The chain has TRBV19 and TRBJ1-6; D may be TRBD1 (6 bases). CDR1 is LNHDA and CDR2 is SQIVND in the germline V gene (reference sequence). This CDR3 comprises 16 residues. Trimming took off 4 bases at V and 7 bases at J, with 17 bases between the two ends. CDR3 DNA (partial): TGTGCCAGTAGTACCCCGGGACAACCGGGGAATTCACCC. It codes for CASSTPGQPGNSP. The entire CDR3 protein reads CASSTPGQPGNSPLHF.

In regard to this clone: The read ends 3 residues early relative to the CDR3; the germline J gene fills the gap. The chain employs TRBV2 and TRBJ1-5; D remains ambiguous. This CDR3 region has 13 residues. The germline CDR1 and CDR2 sequences are SNHLY and FYNNEI. Trimming took off 2 bases at V and 7 bases at J, with 9 bases between the two ends. CDR3 DNA, as far as it was read: TGTGCCAGCAGTGAATTATTCAGACAGCCC. Amino acids: CASSELFRQP. The CDR3, in full, reads CASSELFRQPQHF.

For this clone: The read terminates 3 residues before the CDR3 end, so the remaining end is supplied by the germline J gene. The chain joins TRBV30 to TRBJ1-6, with TRBD1 identical over 9 bases. CDR1 and CDR2 from the germline V gene are GTSNPN and SVGIG (reference sequence). The CDR3 has 17 residues. The ends lost 3 bases at V and 2 bases at J; junction bases unmatched: 8. This chain's CDR3 is CAWRARTGAAYNSPLHF. The sequenced part of the CDR3 DNA is TGTGCCTGGAGAGCCAGGACAGGGGCGGCCTATAATTCACCC.

Details on this clone: The CDR3 end falls 3 residues outside the read, so it is completed with the germline J gene. The V call is TRBV2, the J call TRBJ1-5; D ambiguous. The germline CDR1 and CDR2 sequences are SNHLY and FYNNEI. The ends were cut back, 5 bases at V and 4 bases at J, with 9 bases in the middle. The CDR3 totals 13 residues. CDR3 in amino acids: CASSPGVNQPQHF. The sequenced CDR3 bases are TGTGCCAGCAGTCCAGGTGTGAATCAGCCC.

Turning to this clone: The CDR3 end falls 3 residues outside the read, so it is completed with the germline J gene. The V call is TRBV10-3, the J call TRBJ1-4; TRBD1 matches 7 bases. The junction had 6 bases not matched to a gene; V was cut back by 0 bases and J by 5 bases. Per germline, CDR1 ENHRY and CDR2 SYGVKD. This CDR3 has 16 residues. CDR3 region: CAISESRTGGNEKLFF. The CDR3 DNA, read in part, is TGTGCCATCAGTGAGTCCCGGACAGGAGGGAATGAAAAA.

In the case of this clone: The CDR3 end is not reached by the read, which stops 3 residues before it; the germline J gene fills it in. The chain recombines TRBV6-2 or TRBV6-3 with TRBJ2-2; possibly TRBD1 for D (6 bases). CDR3 size: 14 residues. CDR1 and CDR2 from the germline V gene are MNHEY and SVGEGT. Trimming removed 6 bases at V and 5 bases at J, with 13 bases between. The CDR3 sequence: CASRLTGGTGELFF. The part of the CDR3 DNA that was read is TGTGCCAGCAGGCTGACAGGCGGTACCGGGGAG.

CDR3 DNA, as far as it was read: TGCAGTGCTAGAGAGGGGGGGAGCTCTGGAAACACC. Translating gives CSAREGGSSGNT. The whole CDR3 region reads CSAREGGSSGNTIYF. V and J are TRBV20-1 and TRBJ1-3, with a tentative D call TRBD1 (5 bases). The read ends 3 residues early relative to the CDR3; the germline J gene fills the gap. The V and J ends lost 0 bases and 0 bases respectively, with 9 bases between them. The germline gives CDR1 DFQATT, CDR2 SNEGSKA (reference sequence). The CDR3 is 15 amino acids.

The CDR3 region is CASSQGRGTQQGTGYTF. CDR3 DNA, as far as it was read: TGTGCCAGCAGCCAGGGGCGAGGGACTCAACAAGGGACTGGC. This sequence joins TRBV3-1 (or the pseudogene TRBV3-2) and TRBJ1-2; possibly TRBD1 for D (5 bases). The read terminates 3 residues ahead of where the CDR3 ends, so the germline J gene completes it. This CDR3 has 17 amino acids. Trimming pared 3 bases from V and 7 bases from J, leaving 24 bases between. Looked up from germline, CDR1 is LGHDT and CDR2 is YNNKEL (reference sequence).

As to this clone: The CDR3 end lies 3 residues beyond the end of the read and is filled in from the germline J gene. The J gene is TRBJ1-2, the V gene TRBV6-1, with D hard to call. The CDR3 has 14 amino acids. The V gene lost 0 bases and the J gene lost 5 bases, with 10 bases spanning the gap. The germline CDR1 and CDR2 sequences are MNHNS and SASEGT. The CDR3 is CASSEATTPYGYTF. Incomplete CDR3 DNA: TGTGCCAGCAGTGAAGCGACGACTCCTTATGGC.

As regards this clone: The sequenced fragment ends 3 residues before the CDR3 boundary, so the rest is inferred from the germline J gene. The gene calls are TRBV20-1 and TRBJ2-3, with 8 positions matching TRBD2. Germline CDR1 and CDR2: DFQATT and SNEGSKA (reference sequence). CDR3 size: 15 residues. Trimming took 1 base from V and 2 from J; bases not matched to a gene: 5. CDR3 protein: CSARVAGSTTDTQYF. CDR3 bases read: TGCAGTGCTAGAGTAGCGGGGTCTACCACAGATACG.

In regard to this clone: The read ends 3 residues shy of where the CDR3 ends; the end is completed using the germline J gene. The chain has TRBV7-3 and TRBJ1-1, with D possibly matching TRBD1 (5 bases). Germline V gene data show CDR1 as SGHTA and CDR2 as FQGTGA. Trimming took off 4 bases at V and 5 bases at J, with 8 bases between the two ends. The CDR3 is 12 residues long. The CDR3 sequence is CASSSEGTEAFF. Partial CDR3 DNA: TGTGCCAGCAGCTCAGAGGGGACTGAA.

CDR3 DNA, as far as it was read: TGTGCCAGCAGCCAGCGTACTGCTACCGGGGAG. This gives the protein CASSQRTATGE. From start to end, the CDR3 is CASSQRTATGELFF. The chain couples TRBV5-8 to TRBJ2-2; D remains ambiguous. The read ends 3 residues before the CDR3 terminus; that terminus is restored from the germline J gene. Germline loops: CDR1 SGHTS, CDR2 YDEGEE. The CDR3 has 14 residues. Trimming cost V 4 bases and J 5 bases, with 12 bases left between them.

About this clone itself: The read finishes 3 residues shy of the CDR3 end, and the germline J gene is used to complete it. This chain joins TRBV5-5 and TRBJ2-3, with no clear D. The V and J ends lost 0 bases and 8 bases respectively, with 16 bases between them. CDR1 is SGHKS and CDR2 is YYEKEE in the germline V gene (reference sequence). The CDR3 extends over 15 amino acids. The CDR3 sequence: CASSLDSPALGTQYF. The part of the CDR3 DNA that was read is TGTGCCAGCAGCTTGGACAGCCCTGCGTTGGGTACG.

Turning to this clone: The read terminates 3 residues ahead of where the CDR3 ends, so the germline J gene completes it. The V and J genes are TRBV5-1 and TRBJ2-1; possibly TRBD1 for D (7 bases). Germline lookup yields CDR1 SGHRS and CDR2 YFSETQ. This CDR3 spans 16 amino acids. The V and J ends lost 3 bases and 6 bases respectively, with 19 bases between them. The CDR3 sequence: CASSSGRGDSGNEQFF. The DNA read from the CDR3 is TGCGCCAGCAGCTCGGGCAGGGGGGATTCGGGCAATGAG.

Comment on this clone: Coverage ceases 3 residues before the CDR3 finishes, and the germline J gene fills in the end. The V gene is TRBV30, the J gene TRBJ1-4, with 11 positions matching TRBD1. V shed 2 bases and J 8 bases; nucleotides not matched to a gene: 7. There are 15 residues in the CDR3. Germline lookup yields CDR1 GTSNPN and CDR2 SVGIG (reference sequence). This CDR3 is CAWSLGGTGGEKLFF. The sequenced part of the CDR3 DNA is TGTGCCTGGAGTTTAGGAGGGACAGGGGGGGAAAAA.

On this clone itself: From the germline J gene comes the end of the CDR3, since the read stops 3 residues before it. The chain employs TRBV6-7 and TRBJ1-5, with a weak D call TRBD1 (6 bases). TRBV6-7 is designated an ORF whose function remains uncertain. V was clipped by 5 bases and J by 0 bases, with 20 bases between them. CDR3 length: 18 residues. The part of the CDR3 DNA that was read is TGTGCCAGCAGTCTCTTGACCCGAACAGGGTATAGCAATCAGCCC. Translation gives CASSLLTRTGYSNQP. The complete CDR3 protein is CASSLLTRTGYSNQPQHF.

As for this clone: Read sequence stops 3 residues before the CDR3 end, and the germline J gene provides the missing end. The chain links TRBV20-1 to TRBJ1-6, with D perhaps TRBD1 (6 bases). Per the germline V gene, CDR1 is DFQATT and CDR2 is SNEGSKA (reference sequence). The CDR3 covers 14 residues. Between the trimmed V and J ends, which lost 8 bases and 6 bases, there was a span of 17 bases. This CDR3 is CSLNPGHPNSPLHF. The sequenced CDR3 bases are TGCAGTTTAAACCCGGGACACCCTAATTCACCC.

Points on this clone: The DNA ends 3 residues before the CDR3 does, and the rest of the CDR3 is filled in from the germline J gene. The chain has TRBV7-2 and TRBJ2-5, with D possibly being TRBD2 (7 bases). V shed 5 bases and J shed 4 bases, with 17 bases lying between them. CDR1 is SGHTA and CDR2 is FQGNSA in the germline V gene. The CDR3 is 15 amino acids. CDR3 residues: CASSARGPGGETQYF. The DNA read from the CDR3 is TGTGCCAGCAGCGCGCGGGGGCCCGGGGGAGAGACC. The full variable domain, with the rest looked up from reference TRBV7-2 and TRBJ2-5, is GAGVSQSPSNKVTEKGKDVELRCDPISGHTALYWYRQSLGQGLEFLIYFQGNSAPDKSGLPSDRFSAERTGGSVSTLTIQRTQQEDSAVYLCASSARGPGGETQYFGPGTRLLVL.

Remarks on this clone: Sequencing ends 3 residues short of the CDR3 end; the germline J gene provides the rest. This chain joins TRBV20-1 and TRBJ1-2, with a weak D call TRBD1 (5 bases). CDR1 is DFQATT and CDR2 is SNEGSKA in the germline V gene (reference sequence). The CDR3 runs to 12 residues. Trimming took off 4 bases at V and 0 bases at J, with 6 bases between the two ends. The CDR3 loop is CSATTANYGYTF. The CDR3 bases that were read are TGCAGTGCTACGACAGCTAACTATGGC.